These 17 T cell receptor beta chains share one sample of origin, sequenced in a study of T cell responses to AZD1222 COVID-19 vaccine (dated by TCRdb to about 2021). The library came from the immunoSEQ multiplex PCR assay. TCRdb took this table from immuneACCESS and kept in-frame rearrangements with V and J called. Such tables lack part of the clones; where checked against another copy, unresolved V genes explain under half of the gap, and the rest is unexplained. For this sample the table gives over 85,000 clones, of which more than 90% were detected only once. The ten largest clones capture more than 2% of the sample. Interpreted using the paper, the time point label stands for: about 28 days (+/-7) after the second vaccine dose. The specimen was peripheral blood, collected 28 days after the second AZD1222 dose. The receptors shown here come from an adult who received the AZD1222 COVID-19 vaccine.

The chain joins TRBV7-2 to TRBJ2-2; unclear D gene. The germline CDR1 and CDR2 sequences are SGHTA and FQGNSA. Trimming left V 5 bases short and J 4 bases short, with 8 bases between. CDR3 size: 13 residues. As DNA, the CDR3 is TGTGCCAGCAGCGCACGGACCACCGGGGAGCTGTTTTTT. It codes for CASSARTTGELFF. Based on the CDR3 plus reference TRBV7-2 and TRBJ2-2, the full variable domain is GAGVSQSPSNKVTEKGKDVELRCDPISGHTALYWYRQSLGQGLEFLIYFQGNSAPDKSGLPSDRFSAERTGGSVSTLTIQRTQQEDSAVYLCASSARTTGELFFGEGSRLTVL.

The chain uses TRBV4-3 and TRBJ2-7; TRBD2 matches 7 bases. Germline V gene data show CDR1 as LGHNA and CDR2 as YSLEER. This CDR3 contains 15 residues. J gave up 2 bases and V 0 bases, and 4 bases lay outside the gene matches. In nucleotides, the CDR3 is TGCGCCAGCAGCCAAGATGGGGGGGTGGCCTACGAGCAGTACTTC. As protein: CASSQDGGVAYEQYF.

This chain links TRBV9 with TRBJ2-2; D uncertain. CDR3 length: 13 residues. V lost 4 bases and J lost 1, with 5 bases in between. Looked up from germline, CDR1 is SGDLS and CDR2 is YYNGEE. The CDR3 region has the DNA TGTGCCAGCAGCCCTCAGAACACCGGGGAGCTGTTTTTT. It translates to CASSPQNTGELFF.

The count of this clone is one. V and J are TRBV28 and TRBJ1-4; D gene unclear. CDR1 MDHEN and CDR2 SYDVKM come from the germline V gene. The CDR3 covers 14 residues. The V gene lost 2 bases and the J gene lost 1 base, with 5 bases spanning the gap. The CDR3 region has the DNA TGTGCCAGCAGTTTAGTGGGAACTAATGAAAAACTGTTTTTT. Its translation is CASSLVGTNEKLFF. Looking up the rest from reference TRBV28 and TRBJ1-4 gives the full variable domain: DVKVTQSSRYLVKRTGEKVFLECVQDMDHENMFWYRQDPGLGLRLIYFSYDVKMKEKGDIPEGYSVSREKKERFSLILESASTNQTSMYLCASSLVGTNEKLFFGSGTQLSVL.

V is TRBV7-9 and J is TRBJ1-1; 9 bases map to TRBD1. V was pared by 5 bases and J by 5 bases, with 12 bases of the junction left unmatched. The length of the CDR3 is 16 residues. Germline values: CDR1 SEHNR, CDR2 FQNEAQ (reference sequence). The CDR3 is CASSQTMTGGDTEAFF. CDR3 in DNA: TGTGCCAGCAGCCAGACCATGACAGGGGGAGATACTGAAGCTTTCTTT.

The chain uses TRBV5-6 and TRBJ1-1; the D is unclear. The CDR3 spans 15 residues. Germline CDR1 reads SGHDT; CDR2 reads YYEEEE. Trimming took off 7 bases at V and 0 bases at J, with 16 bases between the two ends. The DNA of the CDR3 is TGTGCCAGCGCCCGGGCCGAGCTCATGAACACTGAAGCTTTCTTT. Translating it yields CASARAELMNTEAFF.

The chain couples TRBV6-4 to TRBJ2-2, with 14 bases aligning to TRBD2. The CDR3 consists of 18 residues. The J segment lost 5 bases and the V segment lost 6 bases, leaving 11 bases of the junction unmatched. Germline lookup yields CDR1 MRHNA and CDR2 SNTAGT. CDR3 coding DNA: TGTGCCAGCAGCGCGGGACTAGCGGGGGTGACGAGGACCGGGGAGCTGTTTTTT. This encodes CASSAGLAGVTRTGELFF.

The CDR3, as DNA: TGTGCCAGCAGTGAAGATTCAGGGGCGAGGGAGCAGTACTTC. This translates into CASSEDSGAREQYF. The chain couples TRBV2 to TRBJ2-7; TRBD1 is a possible D gene (6 bases). Trimming stripped 1 base from V and 7 bases from J, with 14 bases between. The CDR3 is 14 residues long. Germline CDR1 reads SNHLY; CDR2 reads FYNNEI.

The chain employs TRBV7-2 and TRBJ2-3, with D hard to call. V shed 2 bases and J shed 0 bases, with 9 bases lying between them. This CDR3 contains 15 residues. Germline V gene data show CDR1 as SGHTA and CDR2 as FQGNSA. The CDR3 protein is CASSLQSTSTDTQYF. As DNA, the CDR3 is TGTGCCAGCAGCTTACAGTCTACCAGCACAGATACGCAGTATTTT.

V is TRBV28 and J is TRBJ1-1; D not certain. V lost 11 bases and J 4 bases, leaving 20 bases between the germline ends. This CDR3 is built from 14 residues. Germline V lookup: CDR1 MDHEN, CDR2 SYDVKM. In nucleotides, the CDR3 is TGTGCCTGCCAAGAAGACCGGGTTACCACTGAAGCTTTCTTT. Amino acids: CACQEDRVTTEAFF.

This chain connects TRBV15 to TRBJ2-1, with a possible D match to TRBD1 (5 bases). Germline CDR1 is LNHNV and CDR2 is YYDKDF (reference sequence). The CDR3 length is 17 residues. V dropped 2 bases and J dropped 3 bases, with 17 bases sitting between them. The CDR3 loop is CATSRSSLQGYYNEQFF. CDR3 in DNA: TGTGCCACCAGCAGATCCTCTCTGCAGGGTTACTACAATGAGCAGTTCTTC.

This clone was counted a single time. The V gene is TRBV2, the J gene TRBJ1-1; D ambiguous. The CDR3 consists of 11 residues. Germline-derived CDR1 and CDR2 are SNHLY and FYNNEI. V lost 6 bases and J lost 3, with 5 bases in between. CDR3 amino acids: CASREYTEAFF. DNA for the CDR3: TGTGCCAGCAGGGAATACACTGAAGCTTTCTTT.

The CDR3 reads CASSPSPGWNEKLFF. In nucleotides, the CDR3 is TGTGCCAGCAGCCCGAGCCCAGGATGGAATGAAAAACTGTTTTTT. The chain joins TRBV5-6 to TRBJ1-4; D gene uncertain. CDR1 is SGHDT, CDR2 YYEEEE, per germline. The V and J ends lost 4 bases and 5 bases respectively, with 15 bases between them. This CDR3 is 15 amino acids long. Using reference TRBV5-6 and TRBJ1-4 for the parts outside the CDR3, the full variable domain is DAGVTQSPTHLIKTRGQQVTLRCSPKSGHDTVSWYQQALGQGPQFIFQYYEEEERQRGNFPDRFSGHQFPNYSSELNVNALLLGDSALYLCASSPSPGWNEKLFFGSGTQLSVL.

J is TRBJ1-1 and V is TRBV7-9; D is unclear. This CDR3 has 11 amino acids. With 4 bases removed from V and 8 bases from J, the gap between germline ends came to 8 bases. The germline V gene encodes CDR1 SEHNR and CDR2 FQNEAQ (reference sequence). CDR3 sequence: CASSSDGEAFF. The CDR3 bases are TGTGCCAGCAGCTCCGACGGAGAAGCTTTCTTT.

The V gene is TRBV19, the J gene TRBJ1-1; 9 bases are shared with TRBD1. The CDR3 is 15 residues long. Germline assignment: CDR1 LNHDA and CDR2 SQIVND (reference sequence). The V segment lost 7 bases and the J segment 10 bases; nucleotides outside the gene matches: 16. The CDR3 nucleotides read TGTGCCAGTACCCTGGGACCGAGACAGGGGGTTCCAGCTTTCTTT. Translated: CASTLGPRQGVPAFF.

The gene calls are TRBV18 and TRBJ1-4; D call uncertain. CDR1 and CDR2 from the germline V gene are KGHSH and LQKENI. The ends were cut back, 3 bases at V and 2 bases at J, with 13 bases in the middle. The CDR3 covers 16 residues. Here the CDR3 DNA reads TGTGCCAGCTCACCCGGTACGGTCGCGACTAATGAAAAACTGTTTTTT. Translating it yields CASSPGTVATNEKLFF. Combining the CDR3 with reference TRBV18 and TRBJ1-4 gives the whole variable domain NAGVMQNPRHLVRRRGQEARLRCSPMKGHSHVYWYRQLPEEGLKFMVYLQKENIIDESGMPKERFSAEFPKEGPSILRIQQVVRGDSAAYFCASSPGTVATNEKLFFGSGTQLSVL.

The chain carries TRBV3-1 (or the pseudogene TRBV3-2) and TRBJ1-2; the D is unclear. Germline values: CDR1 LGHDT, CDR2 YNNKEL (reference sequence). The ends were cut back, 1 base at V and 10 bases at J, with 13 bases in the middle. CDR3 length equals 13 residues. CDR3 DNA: TGTGCCAGCAGCCAAGCGGAACCGGGGAACTACACCTTC. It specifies CASSQAEPGNYTF.